One and the same sample provided the 26 T cell receptor beta chains below, sequenced in a study of T cell responses to AZD1222 COVID-19 vaccine. Produced via immunoSEQ multiplex PCR; TCRdb's table is partial and in-frame only. The sample consists of about 170,000 clones, 80% to 90% of them appearing once. Material: peripheral blood, obtained on day 0 of AZD1222 vaccination. The receptors shown here come from an adult in good health.

In DNA form, the CDR3 reads TGTGCCAGCAGTTTACTCGCGAACACCGGGGAGCTGTTTTTT. Translated, it gives CASSLLANTGELFF. The chain links TRBV27 to TRBJ2-2, with D unresolved. The CDR3 runs 14 residues. The germline V and J ends were trimmed by 2 bases and 0 bases, with 4 bases remaining between them. The germline V gene encodes CDR1 MNHEY and CDR2 SMNVEV (reference sequence).

This clone appeared once. This rearrangement joins TRBV6-5 to TRBJ1-1, with D tentatively TRBD1 (5 bases). CDR3 length: 14 amino acids. V dropped 6 bases and J dropped 1 base, with 12 bases sitting between them. Germline CDR1 MNHEY, CDR2 SVGAGI. The CDR3 protein is CASRYWGKNTEAFF. For the CDR3, the DNA is TGTGCCAGCAGATATTGGGGCAAGAACACTGAAGCTTTCTTT.

The genes are TRBV5-6 and TRBJ1-2; unclear D gene. The germline CDR1 and CDR2 sequences are SGHDT and YYEEEE. The V end was cut by 0 bases, the J end by 0 bases, with 9 bases between. The CDR3 is made up of 15 amino acids. CDR3 nucleotides: TGTGCCAGCAGCTTGGACGGCCCCGCTAACTATGGCTACACCTTC. This gives the protein CASSLDGPANYGYTF.

V gene TRBV12-3 or TRBV12-4 combines with J gene TRBJ2-7; D is uncertain. This CDR3 comprises 12 residues. V shed 3 bases and J shed 0 bases, with 3 bases lying between them. The CDR3 bases are TGTGCCAGCAGTTTGCACTCCTACGAGCAGTACTTC. The encoded protein is CASSLHSYEQYF.

This clone was recorded only once. The chain recombines TRBV6-5 with TRBJ1-2; the D gene is possibly TRBD1 (5 bases). V was shortened by 2 bases and J by 0 bases, with 7 bases between the two germline ends. Germline lookup yields CDR1 MNHEY and CDR2 SVGAGI. This CDR3 has 14 residues. In DNA form, the CDR3 reads TGTGCCAGCAGTTACGGGGGGACTAACTATGGCTACACCTTC. It translates to CASSYGGTNYGYTF.

This clone was seen just once. The chain has TRBV5-4 and TRBJ2-5; the match to TRBD1 covers 8 bases. Germline CDR1 SGHNT, CDR2 YYREEE (reference sequence). The CDR3 is 13 amino acids. J was trimmed by 4 bases and V by 2 bases; bases with no gene match: 1. Here the CDR3 DNA reads TGTGCCAGCAGCTTAGGACAGGGAGAGACCCAGTACTTC. Encoded protein: CASSLGQGETQYF. The full variable domain, its missing parts supplied by reference TRBV5-4 and TRBJ2-5, is ETGVTQSPTHLIKTRGQQVTLRCSSQSGHNTVSWYQQALGQGPQFIFQYYREEENGRGNFPPRFSGLQFPNYSSELNVNALELDDSALYLCASSLGQGETQYFGPGTRLLVL.

Here the CDR3 DNA reads TGTGCCAGCAGCTTAGTTTCTATGGTCGAGACCCAGTACTTC. Translating it yields CASSLVSMVETQYF. The chain recombines TRBV11-2 with TRBJ2-5; D is unresolved. The CDR3 has 14 residues. Germline V gene data show CDR1 as SGHAT and CDR2 as FQNNGV. V lost 1 base and J 5 bases, leaving 11 bases between the germline ends.

The V gene is TRBV9, the J gene TRBJ2-1; 9 bases align to TRBD2. V lost 3 bases to trimming and J lost 3 bases; unmatched junction nucleotides: 4. Germline assignment: CDR1 SGDLS and CDR2 YYNGEE. The CDR3 extends over 15 amino acids. The CDR3 DNA sequence: TGTGCCAGCAGCGGACTAGCGGTACTCTACAATGAGCAGTTCTTC. Amino acids: CASSGLAVLYNEQFF.

The rearrangement joins TRBV7-2 to TRBJ2-5, with a weak D call TRBD2 (5 bases). Germline assignment: CDR1 SGHTA and CDR2 FQGNSA. There are 16 residues in the CDR3. V dropped 1 base and J dropped 5 bases, with 17 bases sitting between them. The CDR3 DNA reads TGTGCCAGCAGCTTAGGAAGAACTAGATGGGCGGAGACCCAGTACTTC. Translation: CASSLGRTRWAETQYF.

This chain joins TRBV4-2 and TRBJ1-5; D remains unclear. The CDR3 is 15 residues long. In germline, CDR1 is LGHNA, CDR2 YNFKEQ. V was clipped by 1 base and J by 8 bases, with 15 bases between them. The CDR3 sequence is CASSQVQAWEEPQHF. The CDR3 bases are TGTGCCAGCAGCCAAGTTCAGGCGTGGGAGGAGCCCCAGCATTTT.

V usage is TRBV5-1 and J usage is TRBJ2-2; 12 positions agree with TRBD2. The CDR3 has 15 residues. Germline lookup yields CDR1 SGHRS and CDR2 YFSETQ. The V gene end was trimmed by 7 bases and the J gene end by 3 bases; junction bases not matched to a gene: 4. The CDR3 nucleotides are TGCGCCAGCGGGGGACTAGCGGGCGACACCGGGGAGCTGTTTTTT. Its translation: CASGGLAGDTGELFF.

The chain joins TRBV11-2 to TRBJ2-3, with D perhaps matching TRBD1 (5 bases). CDR1 is SGHAT, CDR2 FQNNGV, per germline. This CDR3 comprises 14 residues. Trimming removed 4 bases from V and 1 base from J, with 9 bases in between. DNA of the CDR3: TGTGCCAGCAGCTCCATACAGGGCACAGATACGCAGTATTTT. Translating it yields CASSSIQGTDTQYF.

The chain couples TRBV25-1 to TRBJ1-1; 9 nucleotides match TRBD1. This CDR3 spans 13 amino acids. Germline values: CDR1 MGHDK, CDR2 SYGVNS. Trimming at V came to 6 bases and at J to 4 bases, leaving 3 bases not matched to a gene. The CDR3 coding sequence is TGTGCCAGCAGAGGACAGGGGACCACTGAAGCTTTCTTT. Protein sequence: CASRGQGTTEAFF.

The rearrangement links TRBV6-5 to TRBJ2-3; D remains unclear. Germline V lookup: CDR1 MNHEY, CDR2 SVGAGI. The CDR3 contains 14 residues. Trimming took off 7 bases at V and 0 bases at J, with 11 bases between the two ends. CDR3 coding DNA: TGTGCCAGCAAACCCTACAGAAGCACAGATACGCAGTATTTT. It specifies CASKPYRSTDTQYF.

The CDR3 here is CASSHRQGVYSYNEQFF. CDR3 in DNA: TGTGCCAGCAGCCATAGACAGGGGGTATATTCCTACAATGAGCAGTTCTTC. This chain links TRBV7-2 with TRBJ2-1, with 9 nucleotides matching TRBD1. This CDR3 comprises 17 residues. Trimming cost V 5 bases and J 1 base; bases outside gene matches: 9. Germline CDR1 is SGHTA and CDR2 is FQGNSA.

The chain links TRBV7-3 to TRBJ2-7; no clear D. V dropped 5 bases and J dropped 0 bases, with 11 bases sitting between them. The CDR3 is made up of 14 amino acids. Germline CDR1 and CDR2: SGHTA and FQGTGA. Written as DNA, the CDR3 is TGTGCCAGCAGCCCCGTCCAGAGCTCCTACGAGCAGTACGTC. Encoded protein: CASSPVQSSYEQYV.

This sequence joins TRBV7-9 and TRBJ2-7; no definite D call. Looked up from germline, CDR1 is SEHNR and CDR2 is FQNEAQ (reference sequence). The V and J ends lost 3 bases and 6 bases respectively, with 6 bases between them. CDR3 length equals 11 residues. The chain's CDR3 is CASSLVSEQYF. In DNA form, the CDR3 reads TGTGCCAGCAGCTTGGTTAGCGAGCAGTACTTC. The full variable domain, completed using reference TRBV7-9 and TRBJ2-7, is DTGVSQNPRHKITKRGQNVTFRCDPISEHNRLYWYRQTLGQGPEFLTYFQNEAQLEKSRLLSDRFSAERPKGSFSTLEIQRTEQGDSAMYLCASSLVSEQYFGPGTRLTVT.

The DNA of the CDR3 is TGTGCCTGGAGTGAGGGTGGGGCAAATGAAAAACTGTTTTTT. Translation: CAWSEGGANEKLFF. The chain joins TRBV30 to TRBJ1-4; weak D call: TRBD1 (5 bases). CDR1 is GTSNPN and CDR2 is SVGIG in the germline V gene (reference sequence). The V and J ends lost 1 base and 5 bases respectively, with 11 bases between them. This CDR3 has 14 residues.

The chain is built from TRBV7-9 and TRBJ2-2, with D possibly matching TRBD1 (6 bases). The germline V gene has CDR1 SEHNR and CDR2 FQNEAQ (reference sequence). CDR3 length equals 15 residues. The germline V and J ends were trimmed by 1 base and 3 bases, with 9 bases remaining between them. In nucleotides, the CDR3 is TGTGCCAGCAGCTTAGTCGCAGGGGACACCGGGGAGCTGTTTTTT. It codes for CASSLVAGDTGELFF. The entire variable domain, with the rest obtained from reference TRBV7-9 and TRBJ2-2, is as follows: DTGVSQNPRHKITKRGQNVTFRCDPISEHNRLYWYRQTLGQGPEFLTYFQNEAQLEKSRLLSDRFSAERPKGSFSTLEIQRTEQGDSAMYLCASSLVAGDTGELFFGEGSRLTVL.

The chain employs TRBV6-5 and TRBJ1-5, with D perhaps TRBD1 (6 bases). The CDR3 consists of 15 residues. Deletions cut 7 bases from V and 0 bases from J, with 13 bases between. Per the germline V gene, CDR1 is MNHEY and CDR2 is SVGAGI. CDR3 sequence reads: CASMLRGDSNQPQHF. Here the CDR3 DNA reads TGTGCCAGCATGCTCAGGGGAGATAGCAATCAGCCCCAGCATTTT.

V is TRBV10-1 and J is TRBJ2-3; a weak D match, TRBD2 (5 bases). CDR3 size: 15 residues. Trimming removed 3 bases from V and 2 bases from J, with 12 bases in between. In germline, CDR1 is WNHNN, CDR2 SYGVQD (reference sequence). CDR3 residues: CASSDGGIVTDTQYF. The CDR3 bases are TGCGCCAGCAGTGATGGAGGTATAGTCACAGATACGCAGTATTTT.

The rearrangement links TRBV6-6 to TRBJ2-4, with TRBD2 identical over 8 bases. The CDR3 has 13 amino acids. Germline CDR1 is MNHNY and CDR2 is SVGAGI (reference sequence). V was pared by 6 bases and J by 8 bases, with 6 bases of the junction left unmatched. CDR3 sequence (DNA): TGTGCCAGCAGAGAGACTAGCGTTTACATTCAGTACTTC. The encoded protein is CASRETSVYIQYF.

The chain couples TRBV6-5 to TRBJ1-1, with TRBD1 matching over 7 bases. CDR1 is MNHEY, CDR2 SVGAGI, per germline. CDR3 length: 12 residues. J lost 5 bases, V lost 10 bases, and 7 bases had no gene match. CDR3 coding DNA: TGTGCCATCGGACCAGGGGGGACTGAAGCTTTCTTT. It translates to CAIGPGGTEAFF.

This chain connects TRBV19 to TRBJ2-7; D is possibly TRBD2 (5 bases). The CDR3 extends over 15 amino acids. Germline V gene sequence: CDR1 LNHDA, CDR2 SQIVND (reference sequence). The V end was cut by 4 bases, the J end by 3 bases, with 16 bases between. The CDR3 sequence is CASSTPPRDLYEQYF. DNA of the CDR3: TGTGCCAGTAGTACCCCGCCCCGGGATCTCTACGAGCAGTACTTC.

CDR3 sequence: CASSPLLPNYGYTF. CDR3 nucleotides: TGTGCCAGCAGCCCCCTATTGCCTAACTATGGCTACACCTTC. The chain joins TRBV7-6 to TRBJ1-2; D is unresolved. The CDR3 totals 14 residues. Germline V gene lookup returns CDR1 SGHVS and CDR2 FNYEAQ. Trimming removed 5 bases from V and 0 bases from J, with 10 bases in between.

This clone was observed a handful of times. The CDR3 region has the DNA TGTGCCAGCAGTCCCACCGGGGCAGGGCCGGAGACCCAGTACTTC. Translated, it gives CASSPTGAGPETQYF. The J gene is TRBJ2-5, the V gene TRBV6-5, with D perhaps TRBD1 or TRBD2 (5 bases each). This CDR3 region has 15 residues. The germline V gene has CDR1 MNHEY and CDR2 SVGAGI. V lost 5 bases and J lost 5, with 18 bases in between.